These T cell receptor beta chains were read from a single sample in a study of cytomegalovirus exposure and HLA in healthy donors. Some clones are missing from TCRdb's copy, which holds only in-frame ones; the method was immunoSEQ multiplex PCR. The sample records 200,000 to 250,000 clones, 75% to 90% being singletons. The sequencing sample was made of PBMCs. The receptors originated from a young woman in good health and CMV-seronegative. CDR3s include the opening cysteine and the closing phenylalanine or tryptophan. D genes are given only for firm matches. Size values are once, few and many counts, or a class for expanded clones, and some rows have none.

V gene: TRBV5-1; J gene: TRBJ1-2; D gene: TRBD1; clone size: NA; CDR3 protein: CASSSHGQGIEGYTF; CDR3 DNA: TGCGCCAGCAGCTCGCACGGACAGGGCATTGAAGGCTACACCTTC
V gene: TRBV30; J gene: TRBJ2-6; D gene: NA; clone size: once; CDR3 protein: CAWKLEESGANVLTF; CDR3 DNA: TGTGCCTGGAAGTTAGAAGAGTCTGGGGCCAACGTCCTGACTTTC
V gene: TRBV11-1; J gene: TRBJ1-1; D gene: TRBD1; clone size: NA; CDR3 protein: CASSLPRGTGAMNTEAFF; CDR3 DNA: TGTGCCAGCAGCTTACCGCGGGGGACAGGAGCCATGAACACTGAAGCTTTCTTT
V gene: TRBV6-5; J gene: TRBJ2-6; D gene: NA; clone size: NA; CDR3 protein: CASGRGGSGANVLTF; CDR3 DNA: TGTGCCAGCGGCAGGGGAGGGTCTGGGGCCAACGTCCTGACTTTC
V gene: TRBV25-1; J gene: TRBJ2-1; D gene: NA; clone size: NA; CDR3 protein: CASSESRGAGYNEQFF; CDR3 DNA: TGTGCCAGCAGTGAATCCCGCGGGGCAGGGTACAATGAGCAGTTCTTC
V gene: TRBV6-1; J gene: TRBJ1-5; D gene: NA; clone size: NA; CDR3 protein: CASSEIRTAEQWQPQHF; CDR3 DNA: TGTGCCAGCAGTGAAATCAGGACAGCCGAACAATGGCAGCCCCAGCATTTT
V gene: TRBV28; J gene: TRBJ2-6; D gene: NA; clone size: NA; CDR3 protein: CASSFFGGRPSSGANVLTF; CDR3 DNA: TGTGCCAGCAGTTTCTTCGGGGGTCGACCGTCATCTGGGGCCAACGTCCTGACTTTC
V gene: TRBV29-1; J gene: TRBJ2-7; D gene: TRBD1; clone size: once; CDR3 protein: CSVAGGGNEQYF; CDR3 DNA: TGCAGCGTGGCAGGGGGCGGGAACGAGCAGTACTTC
V gene: TRBV4-1; J gene: TRBJ2-7; D gene: TRBD2; clone size: once; CDR3 protein: CASSQLVGTSGRASYEQYF; CDR3 DNA: TGCGCCAGCAGCCAACTGGTGGGGACTAGCGGGAGGGCCTCCTACGAGCAGTACTTC
V gene: TRBV6-5; J gene: TRBJ2-7; D gene: TRBD1; clone size: NA; CDR3 protein: CASSYGQGAYEQYF; CDR3 DNA: TGTGCCAGCAGTTACGGACAGGGGGCTTACGAGCAGTACTTC
V gene: TRBV11-2; J gene: TRBJ1-1; D gene: NA; clone size: NA; CDR3 protein: CASSYRPSDTEAFF; CDR3 DNA: TGTGCCAGCAGCTACCGGCCGTCCGACACTGAAGCTTTCTTT
V gene: TRBV27; J gene: TRBJ2-7; D gene: TRBD2; clone size: few; CDR3 protein: CASSRREGPYEQYF; CDR3 DNA: TGTGCCAGCAGTCGTCGGGAGGGACCCTACGAGCAGTACTTC
V gene: TRBV29-1; J gene: TRBJ2-3; D gene: NA; clone size: NA; CDR3 protein: CSVGGTYTDTQYF; CDR3 DNA: TGCAGCGTTGGAGGGACCTACACAGATACGCAGTATTTT
V gene: TRBV28; J gene: TRBJ1-2; D gene: NA; clone size: few; CDR3 protein: CASSLPGSSTYGYTF; CDR3 DNA: TGTGCCAGCAGTTTACCAGGGTCGAGTACCTATGGCTACACCTTC
V gene: TRBV10-3; J gene: TRBJ1-1; D gene: NA; clone size: NA; CDR3 protein: CAIRGWGNTEAFF; CDR3 DNA: TGTGCCATCAGAGGTTGGGGGAACACTGAAGCTTTCTTT
V gene: TRBV6-1; J gene: TRBJ2-7; D gene: TRBD2; clone size: NA; CDR3 protein: CASSVLAGRYEQYF; CDR3 DNA: TGTGCCAGCAGTGTACTAGCGGGGCGCTACGAGCAGTACTTC
V gene: TRBV7-6; J gene: TRBJ2-7; D gene: NA; clone size: NA; CDR3 protein: CASSLDSSGTYEQYF; CDR3 DNA: TGTGCCAGCAGCTTAGATTCGTCAGGGACGTACGAGCAGTACTTC
V gene: TRBV27; J gene: TRBJ1-2; D gene: NA; clone size: NA; CDR3 protein: CASSPQGRGRGYGYTF; CDR3 DNA: TGTGCCAGCAGTCCCCAGGGCAGGGGTCGGGGATATGGCTACACCTTC
V gene: TRBV12-5; J gene: TRBJ2-7; D gene: NA; clone size: NA; CDR3 protein: CASGLWQYEQYF; CDR3 DNA: TGTGCTAGTGGTTTATGGCAGTACGAGCAGTACTTC
V gene: TRBV13; J gene: TRBJ1-2; D gene: NA; clone size: NA; CDR3 protein: CASSSQAVGYGYTF; CDR3 DNA: TGTGCCAGCAGCTCACAGGCGGTGGGCTATGGCTACACCTTC
V gene: TRBV11-2; J gene: TRBJ2-7; D gene: TRBD1; clone size: NA; CDR3 protein: CASSRTGGAGWDEQYF; CDR3 DNA: TGTGCCAGCAGCCGGACAGGGGGCGCCGGATGGGACGAGCAGTACTTC
V gene: TRBV2; J gene: TRBJ2-7; D gene: TRBD1; clone size: NA; CDR3 protein: CASGGQSLSYEQYF; CDR3 DNA: TGTGCCAGCGGGGGACAGTCCCTATCCTACGAGCAGTACTTC
V gene: TRBV15; J gene: TRBJ2-3; D gene: NA; clone size: NA; CDR3 protein: CATSGAVDTQYF; CDR3 DNA: TGTGCCACCTCGGGTGCAGTGGATACGCAGTATTTT
V gene: TRBV5-8; J gene: TRBJ1-2; D gene: NA; clone size: NA; CDR3 protein: CASSLGQGRTPGYTF; CDR3 DNA: TGTGCCAGCAGCCTCGGCCAGGGGCGGACTCCCGGCTACACCTTC
V gene: TRBV7-9; J gene: TRBJ1-2; D gene: NA; clone size: NA; CDR3 protein: CASSFRAGTLGPYGYTF; CDR3 DNA: TGTGCCAGCAGCTTTAGAGCCGGCACCTTGGGCCCCTATGGCTACACCTTC
V gene: TRBV25-1; J gene: TRBJ2-3; D gene: TRBD2; clone size: NA; CDR3 protein: CASSAGGEGRQTQYF; CDR3 DNA: TGTGCCAGCAGTGCGGGGGGAGAGGGTCGGCAAACGCAGTATTTT
V gene: TRBV7-3; J gene: TRBJ2-1; D gene: TRBD1; clone size: NA; CDR3 protein: CASSLSGTGTYNEQFF; CDR3 DNA: TGTGCCAGCAGCTTATCCGGGACAGGGACCTACAATGAGCAGTTCTTC
V gene: TRBV7-9; J gene: TRBJ1-2; D gene: NA; clone size: NA; CDR3 protein: CASSPAPPRKKNYGYTF; CDR3 DNA: TGTGCCAGCAGCCCCGCTCCGCCAAGAAAAAAGAACTATGGCTACACCTTC
V gene: TRBV13; J gene: TRBJ2-7; D gene: NA; clone size: NA; CDR3 protein: CASSMTGTQVSYEQYF; CDR3 DNA: TGTGCCAGCAGCATGACCGGGACACAGGTCTCCTACGAGCAGTACTTC
V gene: TRBV2; J gene: TRBJ2-1; D gene: TRBD2; clone size: NA; CDR3 protein: CASSVAGGNNEQFF; CDR3 DNA: TGTGCCAGCAGTGTGGCGGGGGGGAACAATGAGCAGTTCTTC
V gene: TRBV6-6; J gene: TRBJ2-1; D gene: TRBD2; clone size: few; CDR3 protein: CASSRALAASYNEQFF; CDR3 DNA: TGTGCCAGCAGTCGTGCCCTAGCGGCGTCCTACAATGAGCAGTTCTTC
V gene: TRBV7-9; J gene: TRBJ2-7; D gene: NA; clone size: NA; CDR3 protein: CASSPGHYAYEQYF; CDR3 DNA: TGTGCCAGCAGCCCCGGGCACTATGCCTACGAGCAGTACTTC
V gene: TRBV27; J gene: TRBJ1-2; D gene: NA; clone size: NA; CDR3 protein: CASSLNWQGVFGYTF; CDR3 DNA: TGTGCCAGCAGTTTGAACTGGCAGGGTGTCTTCGGCTACACCTTC
V gene: TRBV5-1; J gene: TRBJ2-3; D gene: TRBD2; clone size: NA; CDR3 protein: CASSLYPPWTSGGATDTQYF; CDR3 DNA: TGCGCCAGCAGCTTATACCCCCCCTGGACTAGCGGGGGGGCCACAGATACGCAGTATTTT
V gene: TRBV28; J gene: TRBJ1-5; D gene: NA; clone size: NA; CDR3 protein: CASSLQRWLGNQPQHF; CDR3 DNA: TGTGCCAGCAGCCTTCAAAGATGGCTCGGCAATCAGCCCCAGCATTTT
V gene: TRBV13; J gene: TRBJ2-7; D gene: NA; clone size: NA; CDR3 protein: CASSPGRSYEQYF; CDR3 DNA: TGTGCCAGCAGCCCAGGACGATCCTACGAGCAGTACTTC
V gene: TRBV11-1; J gene: TRBJ2-1; D gene: NA; clone size: once; CDR3 protein: CASSIGLSYNEQFF; CDR3 DNA: TGTGCCAGCAGCATAGGACTGTCCTACAATGAGCAGTTCTTC
V gene: TRBV15; J gene: TRBJ2-1; D gene: NA; clone size: NA; CDR3 protein: CATSGPRGLENNEQFF; CDR3 DNA: TGTGCCACCAGCGGGCCTCGAGGGCTAGAAAACAATGAGCAGTTCTTC
V gene: TRBV7-8; J gene: TRBJ2-2; D gene: NA; clone size: NA; CDR3 protein: CASSFGAGELFF; CDR3 DNA: TGTGCCAGCAGCTTTGGGGCCGGGGAGCTGTTTTTT
V gene: TRBV30; J gene: TRBJ2-7; D gene: NA; clone size: NA; CDR3 protein: CAWSRQSYEQYF; CDR3 DNA: TGTGCCTGGAGTCGACAATCCTACGAGCAGTACTTC
V gene: TRBV28; J gene: TRBJ2-7; D gene: NA; clone size: NA; CDR3 protein: CASSLVGLPGYEQYF; CDR3 DNA: TGTGCCAGCAGTTTAGTTGGCCTACCGGGCTACGAGCAGTACTTC
V gene: TRBV27; J gene: TRBJ2-3; D gene: NA; clone size: NA; CDR3 protein: CASSLGRVADTQYF; CDR3 DNA: TGTGCCAGCAGTTTGGGCAGGGTCGCAGATACGCAGTATTTT